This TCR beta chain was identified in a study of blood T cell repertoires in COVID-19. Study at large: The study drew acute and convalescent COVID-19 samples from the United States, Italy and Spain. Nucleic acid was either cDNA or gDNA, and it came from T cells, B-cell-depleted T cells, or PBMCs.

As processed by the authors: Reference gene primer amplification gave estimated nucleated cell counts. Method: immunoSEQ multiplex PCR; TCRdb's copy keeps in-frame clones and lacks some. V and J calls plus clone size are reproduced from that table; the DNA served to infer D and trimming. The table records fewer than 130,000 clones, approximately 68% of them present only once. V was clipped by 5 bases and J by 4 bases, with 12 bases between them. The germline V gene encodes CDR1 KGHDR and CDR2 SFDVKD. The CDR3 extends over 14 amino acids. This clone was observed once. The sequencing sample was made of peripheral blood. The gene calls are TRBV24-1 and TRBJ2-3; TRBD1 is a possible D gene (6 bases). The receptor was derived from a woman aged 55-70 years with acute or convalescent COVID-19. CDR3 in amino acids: CATSGQQGPDTQYF. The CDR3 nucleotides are TGTGCCACCAGTGGCCAACAGGGTCCAGATACGCAGTATTTT.